One T cell receptor (beta chain) is described in this entry. Relative to the germline gene, one junction end is altered; a read error may explain this. This specimen comes from a study of blood T cell repertoires in COVID-19. This table comes from immunoSEQ multiplex PCR, and its TCRdb copy is limited to in-frame clones, with some not included. This sample has 140,000 or so clones; 70% to 90% occur once, and the top ten carry about 5%. The receptor comes from a woman in her fifties or sixties with acute or convalescent COVID-19. The sample taken for sequencing was peripheral blood.

The CDR3 sequence is CASSTTGGGYEKLFF. The CDR3 DNA is TGTGCCAGCTCGACCACAGGGGGCGGGTATGAGAAACTGTTTTTT. The chain carries TRBV18 and TRBJ1-4; the match to TRBD1 covers 9 bases. The CDR3 has 15 residues. CDR1 and CDR2 from the germline V gene are KGHSH and LQKENI. The full variable domain, rest sourced from reference TRBV18 and TRBJ1-4, is NAGVMQNPRHLVRRRGQEARLRCSPMKGHSHVYWYRQLPEEGLKFMVYLQKENIIDESGMPKERFSAEFPKEGPSILRIQQVVRGDSAAYFCASSTTGGGYEKLFFGSGTQLSVL.